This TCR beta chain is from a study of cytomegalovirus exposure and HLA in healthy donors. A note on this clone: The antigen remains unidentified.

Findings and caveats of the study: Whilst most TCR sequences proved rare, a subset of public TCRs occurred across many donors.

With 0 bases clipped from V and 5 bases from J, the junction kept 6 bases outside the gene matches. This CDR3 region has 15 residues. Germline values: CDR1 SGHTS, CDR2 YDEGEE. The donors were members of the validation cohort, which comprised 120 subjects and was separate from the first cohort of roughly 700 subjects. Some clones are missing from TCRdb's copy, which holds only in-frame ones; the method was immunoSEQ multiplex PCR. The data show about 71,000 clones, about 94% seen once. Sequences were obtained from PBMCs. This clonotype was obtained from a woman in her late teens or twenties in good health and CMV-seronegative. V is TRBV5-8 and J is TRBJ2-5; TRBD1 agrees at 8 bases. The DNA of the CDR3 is TGTGCCAGCAGCTTGGGGACAGGGTTGTGGGAGACCCAGTACTTC. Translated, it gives CASSLGTGLWETQYF.